This entry lists 19 T cell receptor beta chains sequenced from one sample in a study of patients and donors after allogeneic stem cell transplantation. A single record per CDR3 protein comes from TCRdb applying MiXCR to the RT-PCR reads. The sample includes approximately 220,000 distinct CDR3 sequences, around 40% of them seen just once. The sequenced sample was blood, either unsorted or a sorted T cell fraction (not recorded which). The receptors originated from a human donor who was either an allogeneic HSCT recipient or a stem cell or donor lymphocyte infusion donor (not recorded which). It is not recorded whose cells these are; they may come from a transplant donor.

This clonotype turned up a few times. CDR3 protein: CASSQVVNYGYTF. For the CDR3, the DNA is TGCGCCAGCAGCCAAGTGGTGAACTATGGCTACACCTTC. The genes are TRBV4-1 and TRBJ1-2; unclear D gene. The length of the CDR3 is 13 residues. V was pared by 1 base and J by 2 bases, with 5 bases between. Germline assignment: CDR1 MGHRA and CDR2 YSYEKL.

The rearrangement links TRBV5-1 to TRBJ2-1, with 7 positions matching TRBD2. The trim removed 0 bases at V and 0 bases at J, leaving 0 bases unmatched. In germline, CDR1 is SGHRS, CDR2 YFSETQ. The CDR3 sequence is 15 residues long. CDR3 region: CASSLGGGSYNEQFF. CDR3 coding DNA: TGCGCCAGCAGCTTGGGCGGGGGCTCCTACAATGAGCAGTTCTTC. The full variable domain, with the rest looked up from reference TRBV5-1 and TRBJ2-1, is KAGVTQTPRYLIKTRGQQVTLSCSPISGHRSVSWYQQTPGQGLQFLFEYFSETQRNKGNFPGRFSGRQFSNSRSEMNVSTLELGDSALYLCASSLGGGSYNEQFFGPGTRLTVL.

This clonotype has only a few counts. The chain links TRBV5-1 to TRBJ1-1; D perhaps matches TRBD1 (6 bases). Germline assignment: CDR1 SGHRS and CDR2 YFSETQ. The CDR3 is 14 amino acids. V dropped 4 bases and J dropped 10 bases, with 20 bases sitting between them. The CDR3 reads CASSVSTGTSPAFF. Written as DNA, the CDR3 is TGCGCCAGCAGCGTCAGCACAGGGACCTCTCCAGCTTTCTTT.

The chain is built from TRBV4-3 and TRBJ2-2; D remains unclear. V was shortened by 1 base and J by 5 bases, with 14 bases between the two germline ends. Germline V gene sequence: CDR1 LGHNA, CDR2 YSLEER. CDR3 length: 16 residues. CDR3 in amino acids: CASSQAPLEVTGELFF. The CDR3 coding sequence is TGCGCCAGCAGCCAAGCCCCCCTAGAAGTAACCGGGGAGCTGTTTTTT.

The gene calls are TRBV12-3 or TRBV12-4 and TRBJ1-2; D uncertain. CDR3 length: 15 residues. V lost 6 bases and J 3 bases, leaving 17 bases between the germline ends. The CDR3 here is CASSNPWVSDYGYTF. The CDR3 region has the DNA TGTGCCAGCAGCAACCCCTGGGTATCCGACTATGGCTACACCTTC.

This clonotype has a handful of counts. This sequence joins TRBV20-1 and TRBJ2-3; the D is unclear. CDR3 length: 13 amino acids. Trimming removed 6 bases at V and 5 bases at J, with 15 bases between. CDR1 DFQATT and CDR2 SNEGSKA come from the germline V gene (reference sequence). CDR3 bases: TGCAGTGCCCCGGGCAGAGCGAAAGATACGCAGTATTTT. Translated: CSAPGRAKDTQYF.

The V call is TRBV5-1, the J call TRBJ2-2; TRBD1 aligns across 7 bases. V lost 7 bases and J lost 1; bases outside the gene matches: 4. Germline CDR1 SGHRS, CDR2 YFSETQ. This CDR3 region has 14 residues. The chain's CDR3 is CASHRDRNTGELFF. The CDR3 DNA reads TGCGCCAGCCACCGGGACAGGAACACCGGGGAGCTGTTTTTT.

The CDR3 is CASSRSLYRINGYTF. In nucleotides, the CDR3 is TGTGCCAGCAGCCGTTCCCTCTACAGGATTAATGGCTACACCTTC. The gene calls are TRBV7-8 and TRBJ1-2, with D tentatively TRBD1 (5 bases). V dropped 5 bases and J dropped 6 bases, with 19 bases sitting between them. From germline, CDR1 is SGHVS and CDR2 FQNEAQ. The CDR3 consists of 15 residues.

The genes are TRBV4-2 and TRBJ2-3, with D maybe TRBD2 (7 bases). CDR3 length: 19 amino acids. The V gene lost 0 bases and the J gene lost 2 bases, with 21 bases spanning the gap. CDR1 is LGHNA and CDR2 is YNFKEQ in the germline V gene. CDR3 region: CASSQDSREGGPYTDTQYF. The CDR3 DNA is TGTGCCAGCAGCCAAGATTCACGAGAGGGGGGGCCTTACACAGATACGCAGTATTTT.

The chain carries TRBV7-9 and TRBJ1-5; 7 nucleotides match TRBD1. Germline assignment: CDR1 SEHNR and CDR2 FQNEAQ (reference sequence). This CDR3 contains 15 residues. Losses at the gene ends were 0 bases for V and 3 bases for J; bases not matched to a gene: 2. The DNA of the CDR3 is TGTGCCAGCAGCTTAGCGGGGACAGACAATCAGCCCCAGCATTTT. Translating it yields CASSLAGTDNQPQHF.

This chain joins TRBV7-2 and TRBJ1-6, with D possibly being TRBD1 (6 bases). V was shortened by 1 base and J by 11 bases, with 21 bases between the two germline ends. The CDR3 is made up of 17 amino acids. CDR1 and CDR2 from the germline V gene are SGHTA and FQGNSA. The CDR3 loop is CASSLGGGPGNPTPLHF. CDR3 DNA: TGTGCCAGCAGCTTAGGAGGGGGGCCTGGAAACCCTACACCCCTCCACTTT.

The chain is built from TRBV5-5 and TRBJ2-1; D unresolved. V was trimmed by 0 bases and J by 9 bases, leaving 19 bases between them. The CDR3 is 16 residues long. Germline CDR1 SGHKS, CDR2 YYEKEE (reference sequence). The CDR3: CASSLGYTSRVGEQFF. Here the CDR3 DNA reads TGTGCCAGCAGCTTGGGGTACACCAGTCGGGTAGGTGAGCAGTTCTTC.

The rearrangement joins TRBV18 to TRBJ2-2, with 9 bases aligning to TRBD2. V dropped 4 bases and J dropped 2; count of bases not matched to a gene: 5. Germline V gene lookup returns CDR1 KGHSH and CDR2 LQKENI. This CDR3 spans 16 amino acids. The CDR3 here is CASSLVAGVNTGELFF. As DNA, the CDR3 is TGTGCCAGCTCACTCGTAGCGGGGGTTAACACCGGGGAGCTGTTTTTT.

This chain links TRBV2 with TRBJ1-5; no firm D call. Germline CDR1 reads SNHLY; CDR2 reads FYNNEI. The CDR3 has 16 residues. V was pared by 4 bases and J by 6 bases, with 19 bases between. CDR3 nucleotides: TGTGCCAGCAGTGGCTTAGGGTACTCAGCAGGTCAGCCCCAGCATTTT. This translates into CASSGLGYSAGQPQHF.

This clonotype was seen more than once but under ten times. J is TRBJ2-1 and V is TRBV4-3; D is ambiguous. The CDR3 length is 17 residues. Germline V lookup: CDR1 LGHNA, CDR2 YSLEER. Trimming took off 4 bases at V and 0 bases at J, with 16 bases between the two ends. DNA of the CDR3: TGCGCCAGCAGCCCGAGAGGTGGCACGAGCTCCTACAATGAGCAGTTCTTC. Protein product: CASSPRGGTSSYNEQFF.

V usage is TRBV6-5 and J usage is TRBJ1-1; no reliable D call. The CDR3 is 13 amino acids. From germline, CDR1 is MNHEY and CDR2 SVGAGI. Between the trimmed V and J ends, which lost 0 bases and 1 base, there was a span of 3 bases. The CDR3 spells CASSYSWNTEAFF. The CDR3 DNA reads TGTGCCAGCAGTTACTCTTGGAACACTGAAGCTTTCTTT.

This clonotype was detected only a few times. The chain carries TRBV14 and TRBJ1-1; no firm D call. This CDR3 spans 17 amino acids. The germline CDR1 and CDR2 sequences are SGHDN and FVKESK. V was pared by 0 bases and J by 3 bases, with 17 bases between. CDR3 in amino acids: CASSQDWHEQQYTEAFF. In DNA, the CDR3 is TGTGCCAGCAGCCAAGATTGGCATGAACAGCAGTACACTGAAGCTTTCTTT. Full variable domain (remainder filled in from reference TRBV14 and TRBJ1-1): EAGVTQFPSHSVIEKGQTVTLRCDPISGHDNLYWYRRVMGKEIKFLLHFVKESKQDESGMPNNRFLAERTGGTYSTLKVQPAELEDSGVYFCASSQDWHEQQYTEAFFGQGTRLTVV.

This clonotype has only a few counts. The CDR3 coding sequence is TGTGCCAGCAGCTCTACCCAGGGGGAAAACACTGAAGCTTTCTTT. It is translated as CASSSTQGENTEAFF. The chain links TRBV7-9 to TRBJ1-1, with 7 bases fitting TRBD1. Germline assignment: CDR1 SEHNR and CDR2 FQNEAQ (reference sequence). This CDR3 has 15 residues. With V trimmed by 4 bases and J by 2 bases, 7 bases remained unmatched.

The chain couples TRBV7-9 to TRBJ1-1; TRBD1 agrees at 7 bases. The germline V gene encodes CDR1 SEHNR and CDR2 FQNEAQ (reference sequence). This CDR3 spans 15 amino acids. The junction had 5 bases not matched to a gene; V was cut back by 1 base and J by 3 bases. The CDR3 DNA reads as TGTGCCAGCAGCTTAGGCGGCAGGGGGTACACTGAAGCTTTCTTT. As protein: CASSLGGRGYTEAFF.